The 3 T cell receptor beta chains presented below share a single source sample, sequenced in a study of T-cell reconstitution after alpha-beta-depleted transplantation in children. For these receptors, no antigen is known. Unique molecular identifiers were incorporated when the TCRbeta library was constructed. From the PCR reads, TCRdb called clonotypes with MiXCR, one entry per CDR3 protein. This table holds some 300,000 distinct CDR3 sequences, approximately 7.3% found once. Study observations and caveats: A year had passed since transplant, and T-cell counts and diversity by then came mostly from newly produced T cells.

Here the sequenced sample was peripheral blood, taken 360 days after TCRalphabeta/CD19-depleted stem cell transplant. The receptors were sampled from a female patient under 10 years old who had a stem cell transplant for Fanconi anemia, so the T cells may come from the graft donor.

The gene calls are TRBV4-2 and TRBJ1-2; tentatively, D is TRBD1 (5 bases). V was cut by 3 bases and J by 3 bases, with 8 bases left in between. The CDR3 contains 13 residues. Germline loops: CDR1 LGHNA, CDR2 YNFKEQ. This chain's CDR3 is CASSHRVDYGYTF. CDR3 bases: TGTGCCAGCAGCCACAGGGTCGACTATGGCTACACCTTC.

This clonotype was observed many times. The junction differs from germline at one of its ends, possibly a read error. J is TRBJ2-5 and V is TRBV7-7, with 9 positions matching TRBD1. This CDR3 spans 15 amino acids. From germline, CDR1 is SSHAT and CDR2 FNYEAQ (reference sequence). CDR3 in DNA: TGTGCTAGCAGCCGCACGACAGGGGGGGAGGAGACCCAGTACTTC. As protein: CASSRTTGGEETQYF.

This clonotype occurred many times. V usage is TRBV5-1 and J usage is TRBJ1-1, with 9 nucleotides matching TRBD1. CDR3 length equals 17 residues. The ends lost 4 bases at V and 4 bases at J; junction bases unmatched: 14. Per germline, CDR1 SGHRS and CDR2 YFSETQ. The CDR3 loop reads CASSPQGQGPFPTEAFF. CDR3 nucleotides: TGCGCCAGCAGCCCACAGGGACAGGGCCCTTTCCCCACTGAAGCTTTCTTT. The variable domain in full, with the rest retrieved from reference TRBV5-1 and TRBJ1-1, is KAGVTQTPRYLIKTRGQQVTLSCSPISGHRSVSWYQQTPGQGLQFLFEYFSETQRNKGNFPGRFSGRQFSNSRSEMNVSTLELGDSALYLCASSPQGQGPFPTEAFFGQGTRLTVV.